The 21 T cell receptor beta chains reported below all come from one sample, sequenced in a study of blood T cell repertoires in COVID-19. Clones were sequenced by immunoSEQ multiplex PCR, and TCRdb holds only the in-frame ones, with some missing. The sample carries over 300,000 clones, approximately 85% recorded once. What was sequenced was PBMCs or T cells enriched from blood (not recorded which). The receptors here all came from a man aged 30-40 years who had recovered from COVID-19.

V is TRBV19 and J is TRBJ2-3, with 7 bases lining up with TRBD2. Losses at the gene ends were 4 bases for V and 6 bases for J; bases not matched to a gene: 7. This CDR3 has 14 residues. From germline, CDR1 is LNHDA and CDR2 SQIVND (reference sequence). CDR3 nucleotides: TGTGCCAGTAGTAGGACTAGGGAATTGGATACGCAGTATTTT. It is translated as CASSRTRELDTQYF.

The chain has TRBV5-1 and TRBJ1-4, with 7 bases aligning to TRBD1. The CDR3 spans 14 residues. J was trimmed by 5 bases and V by 2 bases; bases with no gene match: 3. Germline V gene sequence: CDR1 SGHRS, CDR2 YFSETQ. The CDR3 here is CASSFSQGNEKLFF. As DNA, the CDR3 is TGCGCCAGCAGCTTTTCACAGGGGAATGAAAAACTGTTTTTT.

The V and J genes are TRBV3-1 (or the pseudogene TRBV3-2) and TRBJ1-1, with 9 nucleotides matching TRBD1. The CDR3 contains 13 residues. The ends lost 5 bases at V and 7 bases at J; junction bases unmatched: 5. Germline lookup yields CDR1 LGHDT and CDR2 YNNKEL (reference sequence). The CDR3 bases are TGTGCCAGCAGCAACGGACAGGGGATTGAAGCTTTCTTT. As protein: CASSNGQGIEAFF.

This chain joins TRBV2 and TRBJ1-5, with no clear D. The CDR3 totals 15 residues. CDR1 SNHLY and CDR2 FYNNEI come from the germline V gene. Trimming left V 2 bases short and J 5 bases short, with 13 bases between. CDR3 region: CASSERLPGDQPQHF. For the CDR3, the DNA is TGTGCCAGCAGTGAACGCCTCCCCGGGGATCAGCCCCAGCATTTT.

This sequence joins TRBV5-1 and TRBJ2-3, with D maybe TRBD2 (6 bases). V was cut by 1 base and J by 0 bases, with 15 bases left in between. CDR1 SGHRS and CDR2 YFSETQ come from the germline V gene. The CDR3 totals 17 residues. The CDR3 spells CASSLFSVAASTDTQYF. CDR3 coding DNA: TGCGCCAGCAGCTTGTTCTCCGTAGCGGCTAGCACAGATACGCAGTATTTT.

The chain recombines TRBV9 with TRBJ2-3; TRBD1 is a possible D gene (6 bases). The V end lost 0 bases, the J end lost 2 bases, and 10 bases lay between the germline ends. The CDR3 is 15 residues long. The germline CDR1 and CDR2 sequences are SGDLS and YYNGEE. The CDR3 is CASSVEGHSTDTQYF. Here the CDR3 DNA reads TGTGCCAGCAGCGTAGAGGGACACTCCACAGATACGCAGTATTTT.

This chain uses TRBV5-5 with TRBJ1-2; a possible D gene is TRBD1 (5 bases). Trimming removed 1 base from V and 8 bases from J, with 9 bases in between. This CDR3 comprises 12 residues. Germline CDR1 and CDR2: SGHKS and YYEKEE (reference sequence). DNA for the CDR3: TGTGCCAGCAGCTTGACAGGACGCGGCTACACCTTC. It specifies CASSLTGRGYTF.

The V gene is TRBV7-8, the J gene TRBJ2-5; 8 nucleotides line up with TRBD1. Germline CDR1 SGHVS, CDR2 FQNEAQ. The CDR3 totals 15 residues. V gave up 6 bases and J gave up 1 base; unmatched junction bases: 7. CDR3 bases: TGTGCCAGCAGACCAGGACAGGGTATCCAAGAGACCCAGTACTTC. Translated: CASRPGQGIQETQYF.

The chain links TRBV9 to TRBJ1-4; a weak D match, TRBD1 (6 bases). Trimming stripped 3 bases from V and 8 bases from J, with 14 bases between. Per germline, CDR1 SGDLS and CDR2 YYNGEE. CDR3 length: 14 amino acids. The CDR3 nucleotides are TGTGCCAGCAGCGCGCAGGGGCGCAGGGAAAAACTGTTTTTT. Protein sequence: CASSAQGRREKLFF.

The J gene is TRBJ2-2, the V gene TRBV9; TRBD2 aligns across 7 bases. This CDR3 has 17 amino acids. Germline-derived CDR1 and CDR2 are SGDLS and YYNGEE. V lost 0 bases, J lost 2 bases, and 7 bases stayed unmatched. The CDR3 spells CASSVARTRGNTGELFF. CDR3 sequence (DNA): TGTGCCAGCAGCGTAGCGAGGACTAGGGGTAACACCGGGGAGCTGTTTTTT.

The DNA of the CDR3 is TGTGCCAGCAGTCGGTCAAGTCCAATCGGGACAGGGGGAACCTACGAGCAGTACTTC. Encoded protein: CASSRSSPIGTGGTYEQYF. The chain recombines TRBV27 with TRBJ2-7; 11 bases fit TRBD1. Germline-derived CDR1 and CDR2 are MNHEY and SMNVEV (reference sequence). The length of the CDR3 is 19 residues. The J segment lost 2 bases and the V segment lost 5 bases, leaving 17 bases of the junction unmatched.

The chain joins TRBV15 to TRBJ2-3, with 9 bases aligning to TRBD2. Germline lookup yields CDR1 LNHNV and CDR2 YYDKDF (reference sequence). The CDR3 spans 15 residues. V shed 3 bases and J 4 bases; nucleotides not matched to a gene: 5. CDR3 DNA sequence: TGTGCCACCAGCAGGGGCGGGGGGGCCTCAGATACGCAGTATTTT. Amino acids: CATSRGGGASDTQYF.

The chain couples TRBV6-1 to TRBJ2-2; D possibly corresponds to TRBD2 (7 bases). Per the germline V gene, CDR1 is MNHNS and CDR2 is SASEGT. The CDR3 loop spans 15 amino acids. Trimming took off 2 bases at V and 6 bases at J, with 13 bases between the two ends. CDR3 sequence: CASSEIGGGAGELFF. The CDR3 DNA follows: TGTGCCAGCAGTGAAATCGGAGGGGGGGCCGGGGAGCTGTTTTTT.

This clone showed up just a few times. The V gene is TRBV4-3, the J gene TRBJ2-1; 14 positions match TRBD2. The CDR3 consists of 16 residues. The germline V gene has CDR1 LGHNA and CDR2 YSLEER. The trim removed 3 bases at V and 7 bases at J, leaving 5 bases unmatched. The chain's CDR3 is CASSQGGLAGANEQFF. For the CDR3, the DNA is TGCGCCAGCAGCCAGGGGGGACTAGCGGGGGCGAATGAGCAGTTCTTC.

This clone was seen just once. The rearrangement joins TRBV5-4 to TRBJ2-5; D is perhaps TRBD1 (6 bases). Germline loops: CDR1 SGHNT, CDR2 YYREEE (reference sequence). This CDR3 has 14 residues. Trimming cost V 4 bases and J 4 bases, with 14 bases left between them. CDR3 sequence: CASSPMTGGETQYF. The CDR3 nucleotides read TGTGCCAGCAGCCCAATGACAGGCGGAGAGACCCAGTACTTC.

The CDR3 spells CASSFMGGNTEAFF. The CDR3 nucleotides are TGTGCCAGCAGCTTCATGGGGGGGAACACTGAAGCTTTCTTT. The chain recombines TRBV7-2 with TRBJ1-1, with a possible D match to TRBD1 (5 bases). The CDR3 covers 14 residues. V was shortened by 3 bases and J by 1 base, with 9 bases between the two germline ends. Germline CDR1 reads SGHTA; CDR2 reads FQGNSA.

The J gene is TRBJ1-1, the V gene TRBV21-1; the tabulated D call, TRBD1, remains unverified against the DNA. TRBV21-1 represents a pseudogene. CDR3 size: 13 residues. CDR3 sequence (DNA): TGTGCCAGCAGCGGGACAGAATACACTGAAGCTTTCTTT. This gives the protein CASSGTEYTEAFF.

As regards this clone: The junction differs from germline at one of its ends, possibly a read error. The rearrangement links TRBV13 to TRBJ1-2; 7 positions agree with TRBD1. CDR3 size: 14 residues. Germline V gene lookup returns CDR1 PRHDT and CDR2 FYEKMQ (reference sequence). CDR3 amino acids: CASSSSPGTDKAYF. CDR3 DNA sequence: TGTGCCAGCAGCTCTTCTCCCGGGACAGACAAAGCTTACTTC. The full variable domain, its missing parts supplied by reference TRBV13 and TRBJ1-2, is AAGVIQSPRHLIKEKRETATLKCYPIPRHDTVYWYQQGPGQDPQFLISFYEKMQSDKGSIPDRFSAQQFSDYHSELNMSSLELGDSALYFCASSSSPGTDKAYFGSGTRLTVV.

The rearrangement uses TRBV4-2 and TRBJ2-1, with TRBD2 matching 10 bases. Germline V gives CDR1 LGHNA, CDR2 YNFKEQ. This CDR3 spans 16 amino acids. The V and J ends lost 0 bases and 4 bases, in that order; junction bases with no gene match: 3. The CDR3 spells CASSQESSGGYNEQFF. As DNA, the CDR3 is TGTGCCAGCAGCCAAGAATCTAGCGGGGGATACAATGAGCAGTTCTTC.

The rearrangement links TRBV19 to TRBJ2-1; 13 positions agree with TRBD2. Germline CDR1 reads LNHDA; CDR2 reads SQIVND (reference sequence). CDR3 length equals 16 residues. V dropped 6 bases and J dropped 7; count of bases not matched to a gene: 9. CDR3 sequence (DNA): TGTGCCAGTAGAACGGGGGGACTAGCGGGGTTGAATGAGCAGTTCTTC. Translating it yields CASRTGGLAGLNEQFF.

The V and J genes are TRBV13 and TRBJ2-7, with a weak D call TRBD1 (6 bases). Trimming stripped 1 base from V and 3 bases from J, with 7 bases between. This CDR3 is built from 13 residues. CDR1 and CDR2 (germline): PRHDT, FYEKMQ (reference sequence). DNA for the CDR3: TGTGCCAGCAGCTTAGTAGGGGGCTACGAGCAGTACTTC. Amino acids: CASSLVGGYEQYF.